The next 27 T cell receptor beta chains were all read from a single sample in a study of tumor and adjacent non-tumor tissue in lung cancer. The library came from three nested PCR rounds adapted from ARM-PCR protocols. TCRdb re-called the multiplex PCR reads with MiXCR, one entry per CDR3 protein. The sample includes under 250,000 distinct CDR3 sequences, 71% seen only once; the top ten take almost 25%. No cell sorting was done before RNA was extracted from the tissue. The sample was lung tumor tissue. The receptors shown here come from a man in his 60s with non-small cell lung cancer.

On this clonotype itself: A much larger clone differs by one base, so this may be a read error. The conserved closing phenylalanine or tryptophan is absent in this CDR3, likely reflecting a read error. This chain connects TRBV12-3 or TRBV12-4 to TRBJ1-5; the match to TRBD1 covers 11 bases. Trimming at V came to 3 bases and at J to 8 bases, leaving 6 bases not matched to a gene. This CDR3 is 15 amino acids long. As DNA, the CDR3 is TGTGCCAGCAGTTTCGGACAGGGGGCCTCAAAGCCCCAGCATGTT. It yields the protein CASSFGQGASKPQHV.

Of note for this clonotype: The junction does not match germline at one end; this may be a read error. This sequence joins TRBV11-1 and TRBJ1-4; 7 nucleotides line up with TRBD1. Looked up from germline, CDR1 is SGHAT and CDR2 is FQDESV (reference sequence). The length of the CDR3 is 14 residues. The CDR3 sequence: CASSSGTADENLFF. The CDR3 bases are TGTGCCAGCAGCTCAGGGACAGCCGATGAAAATCTGTTTTTT.

The chain combines TRBV5-1 with TRBJ2-3; 12 nucleotides agree with TRBD2. With 0 bases clipped from V and 3 bases from J, the junction kept 2 bases outside the gene matches. CDR1 and CDR2 (germline): SGHRS, YFSETQ. This CDR3 has 16 residues. The CDR3, as DNA: TGCGCCAGCAGCTTGGGACTAGCGGGAGTAACAGATACGCAGTATTTT. Protein sequence: CASSLGLAGVTDTQYF.

About this clonotype: A much bigger clone sits one base away, suggesting this may be a read error. The DNA for the CDR3 is TGTGCCAGCAGCCAAGGGATAGGGGGCCAGAAGACCCAGTACTTC. Its protein is CASSQGIGGQKTQYF. The gene calls are TRBV4-2 and TRBJ2-5, with 7 bases that match TRBD1. V lost 1 base and J lost 6; bases outside the gene matches: 8. Germline assignment: CDR1 LGHNA and CDR2 YNFKEQ. This CDR3 has 15 amino acids.

The chain recombines TRBV28 with TRBJ2-3; TRBD1 matches 9 bases. The CDR3 consists of 15 residues. The V segment lost 8 bases and the J segment 3 bases; nucleotides outside the gene matches: 9. CDR1 and CDR2 from the germline V gene are MDHEN and SYDVKM. CDR3 sequence (DNA): TGTGCCAGCGATATCGAGGGACAGGGTACAGATACGCAGTATTTT. Its translation is CASDIEGQGTDTQYF.

As concerns this clonotype: This clone may be a read error of a much larger clone one base away. This chain joins TRBV29-1 and TRBJ2-1, with D unresolved. The germline V and J ends were trimmed by 6 bases and 4 bases, with 13 bases remaining between them. There are 13 residues in the CDR3. Germline CDR1 is SQVTM and CDR2 is ANQGSEA. DNA for the CDR3: TGCAGCGTGCCGCGGTGGGTATACAATGAGCAGTTCTTC. Translating gives CSVPRWVYNEQFF.

Comment on this clonotype: One junction end does not reproduce the germline sequence, and a read error may be involved. This chain joins TRBV6-1 and TRBJ1-4, with D possibly TRBD1 on 5 matching bases. The CDR3 contains 15 residues. Germline assignment: CDR1 MNHNS and CDR2 SASEGT. This CDR3 reads CASIEGVRANEKLFF. The CDR3 DNA is TGTGCCAGCATTGAAGGGGTCAGGGCCAATGAAAAACTGTTTTTT.

The V and J genes are TRBV5-1 and TRBJ2-4; D gene uncertain. Germline CDR1 and CDR2: SGHRS and YFSETQ. The CDR3 is 15 amino acids. Trimming took 1 base from V and 0 from J, leaving 8 bases between them. DNA of the CDR3: TGCGCCAGCAGCTTGAACAGCTTAGCCAAAAACATTCAGTACTTC. It translates to CASSLNSLAKNIQYF.

The chain uses TRBV11-2 and TRBJ2-1; no definite D call. The CDR3 totals 13 residues. V was pared by 4 bases and J by 0 bases, with 4 bases between. Germline V CDR1 and CDR2: SGHAT, FQNNGV. In DNA form, the CDR3 reads TGTGCCAGCAGCTCCAGCTCCTACAATGAGCAGTTCTTC. Its protein is CASSSSSYNEQFF. Looking up the rest from reference TRBV11-2 and TRBJ2-1 gives the full variable domain: EAGVAQSPRYKIIEKRQSVAFWCNPISGHATLYWYQQILGQGPKLLIQFQNNGVVDDSQLPKDRFSAERLKGVDSTLKIQPAKLEDSAVYLCASSSSSYNEQFFGPGTRLTVL.

This clonotype was counted between two and nine times. The rearrangement links TRBV20-1 to TRBJ2-1; TRBD2 matches 13 bases. J gave up 2 bases and V 6 bases, and 4 bases lay outside the gene matches. This CDR3 spans 15 amino acids. Germline CDR1 is DFQATT and CDR2 is SNEGSKA (reference sequence). CDR3 DNA: TGCAGTGCCACTAGCGGGAGGGGAACCTACAATGAGCAGTTCTTC. Protein sequence: CSATSGRGTYNEQFF.

V gene TRBV5-6 combines with J gene TRBJ1-3; D gene unclear. Germline V gives CDR1 SGHDT, CDR2 YYEEEE. The CDR3 sequence is 14 residues long. The V gene lost 4 bases and the J gene lost 0 bases, with 8 bases spanning the gap. CDR3 sequence: CASSNRFSGNTIYF. The DNA for the CDR3 is TGTGCCAGCAGCAATAGATTCTCTGGAAACACCATATATTTT.

This chain uses TRBV29-1 with TRBJ2-5; TRBD2 aligns across 8 bases. CDR3 size: 13 residues. Germline CDR1 is SQVTM and CDR2 is ANQGSEA. Trimming took 3 bases from V and 5 from J; bases not matched to a gene: 5. The CDR3 here is CSVDRAGEETQYF. CDR3 nucleotides: TGCAGCGTTGATAGAGCGGGAGAGGAGACCCAGTACTTC.

This clonotype was found a few times. The chain couples TRBV6-1 to TRBJ1-2, with TRBD1 matching 8 bases. The CDR3 consists of 16 residues. Per germline, CDR1 MNHNS and CDR2 SASEGT. J lost 4 bases, V lost 9 bases, and 16 bases had no gene match. CDR3 amino acids: CASKGQEFIIGYGYTF. In DNA form, the CDR3 reads TGTGCCAGTAAGGGACAGGAGTTCATCATCGGCTATGGCTACACCTTC.

This sequence joins TRBV2 and TRBJ2-3; 13 nucleotides match TRBD2. The CDR3 totals 14 residues. Germline CDR1 SNHLY, CDR2 FYNNEI. Trimming at V came to 5 bases and at J to 14 bases, leaving 10 bases not matched to a gene. In DNA form, the CDR3 reads TGTGCCAGCAGTCCCGGACTAGCGGGGGCCCCGGGGTATTTT. Amino acid sequence: CASSPGLAGAPGYF.

A note on this clonotype: Relative to the germline gene, one junction end is altered; a read error may explain this. The chain links TRBV6-5 to TRBJ2-3; TRBD1 agrees at 9 bases. The CDR3 extends over 15 amino acids. CDR1 is MNHEY and CDR2 is SVGAGI in the germline V gene. Here the CDR3 reads CASSYSGTGRDMQYF. The CDR3 DNA reads TGTGCCAGCAGTTACTCAGGGACAGGGAGAGATATGCAGTATTTT.

On this clonotype: A clone one base away is much larger, so this may be a read error. The chain couples TRBV4-2 to TRBJ1-6; D unclear. The germline gives CDR1 LGHNA, CDR2 YNFKEQ. The CDR3 consists of 13 residues. The CDR3 DNA sequence: TGTGCCAACAGCCAAGATCGGATGGGTCCCCTCCACTTT. This codes for CANSQDRMGPLHF.

Concerning this clonotype: A junction boundary mismatches the germline segment, possibly from a read error. CDR3: CASNQDHPGSSYEQYF. The CDR3 DNA follows: TGTGCCAGCAACCAAGATCATCCAGGGAGCTCCTACGAGCAGTACTTC. This chain links TRBV4-2 with TRBJ2-7; possibly TRBD1 or TRBD2 for D (5 bases each). The CDR3 sequence is 16 residues long. The germline CDR1 and CDR2 sequences are LGHNA and YNFKEQ.

This clonotype was picked up one time. The CDR3 reads CIPLGEETQYF. The CDR3 DNA follows: TGCATCCCCCTAGGGGAAGAGACCCAGTACTTC. This sequence joins TRBV20-1 and TRBJ2-5, with D perhaps matching TRBD1 (5 bases). Per the germline V gene, CDR1 is DFQATT and CDR2 is SNEGSKA (reference sequence). The CDR3 runs 11 residues.

Of note for this clonotype: The germline gene is not matched at one end of the junction; a read error may be the cause. This rearrangement joins TRBV20-1 to TRBJ2-1, with 8 bases fitting TRBD2. Germline lookup yields CDR1 DFQATT and CDR2 SNEGSKA (reference sequence). The CDR3 is 17 residues long. Here the CDR3 reads CSAHGLPSGSSYNQQFF. For the CDR3, the DNA is TGCAGTGCCCACGGACTCCCCAGCGGGAGCTCCTACAATCAGCAGTTCTTC.

This clonotype was seen a handful of times. This chain links TRBV4-3 with TRBJ1-4, with no clear D. The CDR3 has 15 residues. Trimming removed 0 bases from V and 6 bases from J, with 11 bases in between. Germline V CDR1 and CDR2: LGHNA, YSLEER. The CDR3 loop is CASSQDGSDYEKLFF. CDR3 bases: TGCGCCAGCAGCCAAGATGGCAGTGACTATGAAAAACTGTTTTTT.

This clonotype was found once. A single base separates this from a much larger clone, so it may be a read error. This chain joins TRBV20-1 and TRBJ2-2; TRBD1 matches 9 bases. Germline loops: CDR1 DFQATT, CDR2 SNEGSKA (reference sequence). The CDR3 sequence is 15 residues long. CDR3 loop: CTVRSGQGTAGELFF. CDR3 bases: TGCACTGTTCGAAGTGGACAGGGGACGGCCGGGGAGCTGTTTTTT.

A word on this clonotype: A junction boundary mismatches the germline segment, possibly from a read error. The chain recombines TRBV6-1 with TRBJ2-5; either TRBD1 or TRBD2 may fit D (6 bases each). CDR3 length: 15 amino acids. Looked up from germline, CDR1 is MNHNS and CDR2 is SASEGT. Here the CDR3 DNA reads TGTGCCAGCGTGGGATGGGGGGCGAAGGCGGAGAACCAGTACTTC. It translates to CASVGWGAKAENQYF.

On this clonotype itself: With a much larger clone just one base away, this may be a read error. The chain has TRBV28 and TRBJ1-2; TRBD1 is a possible D gene (6 bases). The CDR3 totals 11 residues. In germline, CDR1 is MDHEN, CDR2 SYDVKM. CDR3 nucleotide sequence: TGTGTCGGGGGGCCCCTCTATGGCTACACCTTC. Its translation: CVGGPLYGYTF.

A note on this clonotype: A much larger clone differs by one base, so this may be a read error. The chain combines TRBV30 with TRBJ2-3; D possibly corresponds to TRBD2 (5 bases). The CDR3 is 17 amino acids. Germline CDR1 reads GTSNPN; CDR2 reads SVGIG (reference sequence). V gave up 5 bases and J gave up 6 bases, with 27 bases separating them. In DNA form, the CDR3 reads TGTGCCTGGGGCCCTCTGGGAGCGGCGACGCGTGGGGATACGCAGTATTTT. Its translation is CAWGPLGAATRGDTQYF. Using reference TRBV30 and TRBJ2-3 for the parts outside the CDR3, the full variable domain is SQTIHQWPATLVQPVGSPLSLECTVEGTSNPNLYWYRQAAGRGLQLLFYSVGIGQISSEVPQNLSASRPQDRQFILSSKKLLLSDSGFYLCAWGPLGAATRGDTQYFGPGTRLTVL.

The table lists this clonotype with a count of one. Possible read error: a much larger clone is one base away. The V gene is TRBV5-5, the J gene TRBJ2-7, with D perhaps matching TRBD2 (5 bases). CDR1 and CDR2 from the germline V gene are SGHKS and YYEKEE (reference sequence). V was cut by 3 bases and J by 7 bases, with 17 bases left in between. The CDR3 runs 14 residues. CDR3: CASSSRAGIWEQYF. In DNA, the CDR3 is TGTGCCAGCAGCTCGAGAGCCGGGATTTGGGAGCAGTACTTC.

Regarding this clonotype: A much larger clonotype is one base distant, so this may be a read error. Because the CDR3 is missing its conserved closing phenylalanine or tryptophan, this is likely a read error. The rearrangement joins TRBV6-1 to TRBJ1-1; D unresolved. Trimming pared 1 base from V and 4 bases from J, leaving 4 bases between. CDR1 and CDR2 (germline): MNHNS, SASEGT. This CDR3 region has 12 residues. CDR3 amino acids: CASSEGGTEAFY. In nucleotides, the CDR3 is TGTGCCAGCAGTGAAGGGGGCACTGAAGCTTTCTAT.

Notes on this clonotype: The final CDR3 position lacks the conserved phenylalanine or tryptophan, pointing to a likely read error. The limits of the CDR3 on the DNA are not certain, so only TCRdb's listed CDR3 is given. The chain links TRBV6-1 to TRBJ2-7; the table assigns TRBD2, which was not confirmed against the DNA. Germline values: CDR1 MNHNS, CDR2 SASEGT. Termini included, the CDR3 measures 17 amino acids. The CDR3 loop reads CASSAGLGRVIEHRQYY.